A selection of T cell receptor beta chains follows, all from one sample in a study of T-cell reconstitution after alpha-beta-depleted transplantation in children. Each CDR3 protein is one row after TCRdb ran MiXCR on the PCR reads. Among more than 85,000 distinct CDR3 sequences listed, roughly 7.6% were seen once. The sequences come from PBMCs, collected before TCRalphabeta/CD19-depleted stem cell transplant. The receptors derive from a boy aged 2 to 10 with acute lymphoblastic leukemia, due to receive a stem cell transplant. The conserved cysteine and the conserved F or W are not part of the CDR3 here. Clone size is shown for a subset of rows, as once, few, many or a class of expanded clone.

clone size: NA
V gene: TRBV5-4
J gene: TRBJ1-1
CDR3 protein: AWRTVNTEAF

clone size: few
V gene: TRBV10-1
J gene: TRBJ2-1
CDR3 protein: ASSESGGLPLYK

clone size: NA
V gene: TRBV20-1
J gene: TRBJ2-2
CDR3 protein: SASDGGELF

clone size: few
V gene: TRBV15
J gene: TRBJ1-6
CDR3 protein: ATSSRGWGEAYNSPLH

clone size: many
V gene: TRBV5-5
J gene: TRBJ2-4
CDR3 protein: ASSRTTGVNIQY

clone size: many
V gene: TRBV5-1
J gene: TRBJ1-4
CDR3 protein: ASSRTGQDPEKLF

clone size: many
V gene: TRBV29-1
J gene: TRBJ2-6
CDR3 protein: SVERPGANVLT

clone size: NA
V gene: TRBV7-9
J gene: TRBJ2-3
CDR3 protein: ASSSGLAGSHADTQY

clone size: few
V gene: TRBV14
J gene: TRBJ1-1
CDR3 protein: ASSHPGQGNTEAF

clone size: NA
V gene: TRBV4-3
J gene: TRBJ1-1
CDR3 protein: ASSQFTGVNTEAF

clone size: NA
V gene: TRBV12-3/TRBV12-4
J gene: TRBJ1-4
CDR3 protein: ASKLATGGGEKLF

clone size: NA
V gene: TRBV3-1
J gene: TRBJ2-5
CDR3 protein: ASSPSVGGGETQY

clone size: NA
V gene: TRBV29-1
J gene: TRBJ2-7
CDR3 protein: SVPGRSSYEQY

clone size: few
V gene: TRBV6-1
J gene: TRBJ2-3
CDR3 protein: ASSEGVAGGGTDTQY

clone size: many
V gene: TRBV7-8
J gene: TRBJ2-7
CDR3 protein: ASSLGPNTYEQY

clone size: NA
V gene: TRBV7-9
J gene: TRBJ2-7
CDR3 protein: ASSLDWGYEQY

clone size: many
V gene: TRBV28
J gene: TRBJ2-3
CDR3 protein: ASTPGPYTQY

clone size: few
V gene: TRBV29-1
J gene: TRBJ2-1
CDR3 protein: SVELVQGARWEQF

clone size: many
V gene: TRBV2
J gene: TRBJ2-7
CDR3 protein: ARSTGGSYEQY

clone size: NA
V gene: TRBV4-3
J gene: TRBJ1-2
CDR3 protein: ASSLIGTGGDYGYT

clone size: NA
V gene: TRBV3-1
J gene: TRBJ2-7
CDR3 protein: ASSQDLGTPYEQY

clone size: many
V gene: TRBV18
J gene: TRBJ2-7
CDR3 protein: ASSSTGQGRYEQY

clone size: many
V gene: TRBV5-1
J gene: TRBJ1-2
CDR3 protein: ASSFDGLREGYT

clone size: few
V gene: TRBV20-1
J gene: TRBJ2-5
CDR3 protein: SAPRLRGGLGETQY

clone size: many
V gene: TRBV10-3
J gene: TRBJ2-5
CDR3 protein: AISKEHRTGGQETQY

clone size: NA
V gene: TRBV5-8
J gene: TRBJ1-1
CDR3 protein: ASSFPQYTEAF

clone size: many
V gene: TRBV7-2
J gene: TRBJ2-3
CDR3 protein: ASSALAGAPDTQY

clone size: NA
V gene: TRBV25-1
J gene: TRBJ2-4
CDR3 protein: ASLDSAAKNIQY

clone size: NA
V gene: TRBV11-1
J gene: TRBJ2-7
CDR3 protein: ASSSSRALAGRQDEQY